These 25 T cell receptor beta chains originate from one sample sequenced in a study of early T cells in non-severe SARS-CoV-2 infection. Each CDR3 protein is one row after TCRdb ran MiXCR on the 5' RACE reads. The sample holds approximately 31,000 distinct CDR3 sequences, approximately 6% seen once. Specimen: whole blood. These TCRs come from an adult who was a healthcare worker with PCR-confirmed SARS-CoV-2 infection or an uninfected control (not recorded which).

This clonotype was seen ten or more times. V gene TRBV5-6 combines with J gene TRBJ2-6; D unclear. The CDR3 contains 15 residues. Germline loops: CDR1 SGHDT, CDR2 YYEEEE. V was clipped by 0 bases and J by 0 bases, with 4 bases between them. The CDR3 region has the DNA TGTGCCAGCAGCTTGGGGTTCTCTGGGGCCAACGTCCTGACTTTC. It encodes CASSLGFSGANVLTF.

This clonotype was seen at least ten times. This chain joins TRBV12-3 or TRBV12-4 and TRBJ2-3; D tentatively reads TRBD1 or TRBD2 (5 bases each). The CDR3 runs to 13 residues. V was pared by 4 bases and J by 4 bases, with 9 bases between. This CDR3 is CASSSGDPDTQYF. For the CDR3, the DNA is TGTGCCAGCAGTTCCGGGGACCCAGATACGCAGTATTTT.

This clonotype appeared many times. The chain employs TRBV10-3 and TRBJ2-1, with 14 bases lining up with TRBD2. The CDR3 contains 17 residues. Looked up from germline, CDR1 is ENHRY and CDR2 is SYGVKD. Unmatched junction bases numbered 6, after V lost 4 bases and J lost 4 bases. The DNA for the CDR3 is TGTGCCATCAGTGCAACCGGGACTAGCGGGAGATACAATGAGCAGTTCTTC. Translation: CAISATGTSGRYNEQFF.

The table lists this clonotype with many counts. The genes are TRBV20-1 and TRBJ1-1; D remains ambiguous. The CDR3 is 14 amino acids. CDR1 is DFQATT, CDR2 SNEGSKA, per germline (reference sequence). Trimming cost V 3 bases and J 0 bases, with 11 bases left between them. The CDR3 region has the DNA TGCAGTGCTAGTTTATGGGGAGTGAACACTGAAGCTTTCTTT. This gives the protein CSASLWGVNTEAFF.

The sample holds a few counts of this clonotype. The rearrangement joins TRBV7-9 to TRBJ1-6, with a possible D match to TRBD1 (5 bases). Trimming shortened V by 2 bases and J by 13 bases, and 15 bases separated the two germline ends. This CDR3 spans 14 amino acids. Germline V CDR1 and CDR2: SEHNR, FQNEAQ (reference sequence). CDR3 bases: TGTGCCAGCAGCTTAAGGCAGGGAGGTACGCCCCTCCACTTT. Translating gives CASSLRQGGTPLHF.

This clonotype was counted at least ten times. This chain joins TRBV30 and TRBJ2-2, with 8 bases lining up with TRBD2. There are 15 residues in the CDR3. Germline V gene lookup returns CDR1 GTSNPN and CDR2 SVGIG (reference sequence). The ends lost 7 bases at V and 0 bases at J; junction bases unmatched: 7. CDR3 sequence reads: CASRGGTSNTGELFF. As DNA, the CDR3 is TGTGCCTCCCGGGGGGGGACTTCGAACACCGGGGAGCTGTTTTTT.

This clonotype was seen ten or more times. The rearrangement joins TRBV16 to TRBJ1-5; 8 bases align to TRBD1. The CDR3 runs to 16 residues. CDR1 is KGHSY and CDR2 is FQNENV in the germline V gene. J was trimmed by 2 bases and V by 1 base; bases with no gene match: 4. For the CDR3, the DNA is TGTGCCAGCAGCCAATTCGACAGGGGCGGCAATCAGCCCCAGCATTTT. Protein product: CASSQFDRGGNQPQHF.

This chain joins TRBV11-3 and TRBJ2-5; a weak D match, TRBD1 (6 bases). V was shortened by 7 bases and J by 3 bases, with 12 bases between the two germline ends. CDR1 SGHNT and CDR2 YENEEA come from the germline V gene. This CDR3 region has 13 residues. The CDR3 region has the DNA TGTGCCAGCAAACAGGACAGCGAAGAGACCCAGTACTTC. The encoded protein is CASKQDSEETQYF.

In this sample, this clonotype turned up many times. The V and J genes are TRBV20-1 and TRBJ2-1; the match to TRBD2 covers 11 bases. Germline lookup yields CDR1 DFQATT and CDR2 SNEGSKA (reference sequence). V trimming: 6 bases; J trimming: 4 bases; junction bases outside the gene matches: 5. There are 14 residues in the CDR3. The CDR3 here is CSAMGLAVYNEQFF. The CDR3 nucleotides read TGCAGTGCCATGGGACTAGCGGTTTACAATGAGCAGTTCTTC.

This clonotype was recorded at least ten times. The rearrangement joins TRBV11-2 to TRBJ2-1, with D possibly being TRBD2 (6 bases). Trimming took 7 bases from V and 4 from J, leaving 14 bases between them. CDR3 length: 14 amino acids. Looked up from germline, CDR1 is SGHAT and CDR2 is FQNNGV. The CDR3 spells CASTGTEGYNEQFF. DNA for the CDR3: TGTGCCAGCACAGGGACGGAGGGGTACAATGAGCAGTTCTTC.

This clonotype was counted a few times. V is TRBV7-3 and J is TRBJ2-1, with a weak D call TRBD1 (5 bases). V was pared by 4 bases and J by 0 bases, with 10 bases between. CDR1 SGHTA and CDR2 FQGTGA come from the germline V gene. The CDR3 runs to 15 residues. The CDR3 here is CASSYLDSSYNEQFF. CDR3 nucleotides: TGTGCCAGCAGCTACCTTGACAGCTCCTACAATGAGCAGTTCTTC.

The table lists this clonotype with many counts. The V call is TRBV10-2, the J call TRBJ1-5, with D possibly matching TRBD1 (5 bases). Germline V CDR1 and CDR2: WSHSY, SAAADI. Trimming took off 6 bases at V and 1 base at J, with 7 bases between the two ends. The CDR3 loop spans 13 amino acids. The CDR3 sequence: CASSRDSNQPQHF. CDR3 bases: TGCGCCAGCAGCCGGGACAGCAATCAGCCCCAGCATTTT.

This clonotype appeared many times. The V gene is TRBV4-1, the J gene TRBJ1-1; D gene ambiguous. V was cut by 5 bases and J by 1 base, with 11 bases left in between. CDR1 is MGHRA, CDR2 YSYEKL, per germline. The CDR3 is 14 amino acids. The CDR3 protein is CASSSQAGNTEAFF. In DNA, the CDR3 is TGCGCCAGCAGCTCGCAAGCCGGGAACACTGAAGCTTTCTTT.

Many counts were recorded for this clonotype. This sequence joins TRBV12-3 or TRBV12-4 and TRBJ1-5; 10 nucleotides agree with TRBD1. CDR3 length: 15 residues. The J segment lost 7 bases and the V segment lost 8 bases, leaving 11 bases of the junction unmatched. The CDR3 region is CASAKTGGAGQPQHF. CDR3 bases: TGTGCCAGCGCCAAGACAGGGGGCGCGGGGCAGCCCCAGCATTTT.

In this sample, this clonotype turned up many times. This chain joins TRBV29-1 and TRBJ1-4, with TRBD1 matching over 8 bases. V lost 6 bases to trimming and J lost 7 bases; unmatched junction nucleotides: 7. Per the germline V gene, CDR1 is SQVTM and CDR2 is ANQGSEA. The CDR3 length is 13 residues. The CDR3 sequence is CSVSGGWLEKLFF. DNA of the CDR3: TGCAGCGTGTCAGGGGGCTGGCTTGAAAAACTGTTTTTT.

In its sample, this clonotype was seen many times. The chain joins TRBV7-2 to TRBJ2-2, with D possibly being TRBD2 (6 bases). The length of the CDR3 is 16 residues. V was pared by 6 bases and J by 4 bases, with 18 bases between. Germline CDR1 reads SGHTA; CDR2 reads FQGNSA. Written as DNA, the CDR3 is TGTGCCAGCAGTCTAGCCCCGGGAGTAGGCACCGGGGAGCTGTTTTTT. Its protein is CASSLAPGVGTGELFF.

The V call is TRBV7-6, the J call TRBJ2-5, with no clear D. This CDR3 spans 12 amino acids. Germline lookup yields CDR1 SGHVS and CDR2 FNYEAQ. Trimming took 2 bases from V and 5 from J, leaving 6 bases between them. The CDR3 DNA reads TGTGCCAGCAGCTTATATCGGGAGACCCAGTACTTC. This encodes CASSLYRETQYF.

This clonotype occurred many times. V usage is TRBV11-2 and J usage is TRBJ2-5, with unresolved D. Per the germline V gene, CDR1 is SGHAT and CDR2 is FQNNGV. The CDR3 is made up of 14 amino acids. The germline V and J ends were trimmed by 0 bases and 1 base, with 6 bases remaining between them. The CDR3 region has the DNA TGTGCCAGCAGCTTAGATTCCAGCCAAGAGACCCAGTACTTC. Residues: CASSLDSSQETQYF.

The CDR3 is CASGRSPNYGYTF. The CDR3 nucleotides are TGTGCCAGCGGACGCAGTCCTAACTATGGCTACACCTTC. V and J are TRBV6-5 and TRBJ1-2; no reliable D call. Germline V lookup: CDR1 MNHEY, CDR2 SVGAGI. V lost 8 bases and J lost 0, with 10 bases in between. This CDR3 comprises 13 residues.

This clonotype was counted many times. The rearrangement joins TRBV30 to TRBJ1-1, with D possibly being TRBD1 (5 bases). V shed 6 bases and J shed 2 bases, with 7 bases lying between them. CDR3 length equals 11 residues. Germline lookup yields CDR1 GTSNPN and CDR2 SVGIG (reference sequence). CDR3 residues: CACRDNTEAFF. Here the CDR3 DNA reads TGTGCCTGTCGGGACAACACTGAAGCTTTCTTT.

This clonotype was counted at least ten times. The chain is built from TRBV5-5 and TRBJ2-1; TRBD2 aligns across 9 bases. Germline assignment: CDR1 SGHKS and CDR2 YYEKEE (reference sequence). V lost 2 bases and J lost 9; bases outside the gene matches: 6. This CDR3 spans 14 amino acids. The CDR3 protein is CASSFYAGGPEQFF. Here the CDR3 DNA reads TGTGCCAGCAGCTTTTACGCGGGAGGGCCTGAGCAGTTCTTC.

There are many counts of this clonotype. This chain uses TRBV6-5 with TRBJ1-1, with TRBD1 as a possible D gene (5 bases). The CDR3 has 15 amino acids. V was clipped by 2 bases and J by 0 bases, with 10 bases between them. CDR1 and CDR2 (germline): MNHEY, SVGAGI. Written as DNA, the CDR3 is TGTGCCAGCAGTTACACACGGACATTGAACACTGAAGCTTTCTTT. Translated, it gives CASSYTRTLNTEAFF.

This clonotype was seen a few times. CDR3 bases: TGCGCCAGCAGCCAAGATCGCGGCAGGGAAGAGACCCAGTACTTC. Its translation is CASSQDRGREETQYF. The chain is built from TRBV4-3 and TRBJ2-5, with D perhaps matching TRBD1 (5 bases). Looked up from germline, CDR1 is LGHNA and CDR2 is YSLEER. The V and J ends lost 0 bases and 3 bases respectively, with 11 bases between them. This CDR3 comprises 15 residues.

This clonotype was seen at least ten times. The V and J genes are TRBV2 and TRBJ2-7, with 8 bases lining up with TRBD1. The CDR3 length is 14 residues. Per germline, CDR1 SNHLY and CDR2 FYNNEI. V trimming: 7 bases; J trimming: 4 bases; junction bases outside the gene matches: 9. Here the CDR3 DNA reads TGTGCCAGCAAAGGAGGACAGGGATATTACGAGCAGTACTTC. It is translated as CASKGGQGYYEQYF.

This clonotype was observed many times. As DNA, the CDR3 is TGTGCCAGCAGCCCCCTTTTCTCTGGAAACACCATATATTTT. The encoded protein is CASSPLFSGNTIYF. The chain carries TRBV12-3 or TRBV12-4 and TRBJ1-3; D is unclear. The CDR3 is 14 residues long. The V end lost 6 bases, the J end lost 0 bases, and 9 bases lay between the germline ends.